This T cell receptor beta chain emerged from a study of regulatory T cells in long-lasting Graves disease. Construction of TCR beta libraries relied on iRepertoire HTBI primers and on Arm-PCR targeting CDR3 regions. Using its own MiXCR run on the multiplex PCR reads, TCRdb lists one record per CDR3 protein. The repertoire holds a few hundred thousand distinct CDR3 sequences, with around a quarter as singletons. Between the trimmed V and J ends, which lost 1 base and 7 bases, there was a span of 14 bases. The CDR3 runs 14 residues. Germline assignment: CDR1 LGHNA and CDR2 YSLEER. This clonotype was observed a few times. Specified time point: persistent/refractory GD, antithyroid drugs over 5 years with positive TRAb. TCR sequences were obtained from RNA taken from PBMCs. As collected, the peripheral blood samples measured 7.5 to 10 milliliters each and went into EDTA tubes.

The source material was peripheral blood mononuclear cells (PBMCs), sampled when the disease was refractory, from a patient treated with antithyroid drugs. The receptor was derived from a female donor with Graves disease. This chain links TRBV4-3 with TRBJ2-7, with D uncertain. The CDR3 here is CASSQALRSREQYF. The CDR3 DNA reads as TGCGCCAGCAGCCAAGCCCTTAGGAGTAGGGAGCAGTACTTC.